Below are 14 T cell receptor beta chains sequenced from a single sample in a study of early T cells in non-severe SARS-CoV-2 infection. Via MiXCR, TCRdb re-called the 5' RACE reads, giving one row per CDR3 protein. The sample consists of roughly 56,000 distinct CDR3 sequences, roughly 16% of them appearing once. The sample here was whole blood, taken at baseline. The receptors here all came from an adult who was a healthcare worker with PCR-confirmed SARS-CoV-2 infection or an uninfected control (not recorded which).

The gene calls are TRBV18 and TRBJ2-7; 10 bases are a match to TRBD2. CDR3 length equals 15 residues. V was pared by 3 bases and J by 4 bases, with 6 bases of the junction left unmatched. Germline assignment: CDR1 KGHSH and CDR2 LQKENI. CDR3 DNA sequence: TGTGCCAGCTCACCGGCTAGCGGGAGTAAGTACGAGCAGTACTTC. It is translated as CASSPASGSKYEQYF. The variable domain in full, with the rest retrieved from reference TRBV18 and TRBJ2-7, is NAGVMQNPRHLVRRRGQEARLRCSPMKGHSHVYWYRQLPEEGLKFMVYLQKENIIDESGMPKERFSAEFPKEGPSILRIQQVVRGDSAAYFCASSPASGSKYEQYFGPGTRLTVT.

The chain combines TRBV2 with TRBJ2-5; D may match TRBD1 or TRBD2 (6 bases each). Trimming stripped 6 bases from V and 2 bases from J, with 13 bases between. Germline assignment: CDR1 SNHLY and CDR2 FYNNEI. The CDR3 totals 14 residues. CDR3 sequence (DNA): TGTGCCAGCAGCATAGTAGGGGGGCAAGAGACCCAGTACTTC. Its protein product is CASSIVGGQETQYF.

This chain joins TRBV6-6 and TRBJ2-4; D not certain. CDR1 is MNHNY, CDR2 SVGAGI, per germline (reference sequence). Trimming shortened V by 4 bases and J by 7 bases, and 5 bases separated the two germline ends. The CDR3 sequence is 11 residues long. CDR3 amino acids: CASSSSNIQYF. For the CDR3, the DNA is TGTGCCAGCAGTTCCAGCAACATTCAGTACTTC.

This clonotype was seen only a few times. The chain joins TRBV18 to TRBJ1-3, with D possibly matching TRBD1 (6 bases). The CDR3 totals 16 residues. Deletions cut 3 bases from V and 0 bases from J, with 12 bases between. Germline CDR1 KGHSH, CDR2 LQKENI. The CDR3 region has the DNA TGTGCCAGCTCACCTCAAGACAGGTTCTCTGGAAACACCATATATTTT. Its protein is CASSPQDRFSGNTIYF.

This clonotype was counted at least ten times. This CDR3 reads CASSLTGQGDNSPLHF. DNA for the CDR3: TGCGCCAGCAGTCTCACGGGACAGGGGGATAATTCACCCCTCCACTTT. J is TRBJ1-6 and V is TRBV10-2, with 11 bases lining up with TRBD1. The CDR3 consists of 16 residues. CDR1 is WSHSY and CDR2 is SAAADI in the germline V gene. With 5 bases clipped from V and 5 bases from J, the junction kept 5 bases outside the gene matches.

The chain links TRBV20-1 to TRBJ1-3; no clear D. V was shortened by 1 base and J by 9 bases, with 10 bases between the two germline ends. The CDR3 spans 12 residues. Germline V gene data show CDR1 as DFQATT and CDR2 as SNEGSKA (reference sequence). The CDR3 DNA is TGCAGTGCTAGAGCGCCCCAAGGCACCATATATTTT. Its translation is CSARAPQGTIYF.

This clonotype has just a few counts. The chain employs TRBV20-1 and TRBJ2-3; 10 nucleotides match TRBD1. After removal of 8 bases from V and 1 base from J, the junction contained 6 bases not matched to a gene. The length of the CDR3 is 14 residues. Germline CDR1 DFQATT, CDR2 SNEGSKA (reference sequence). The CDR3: CSSTGTGGTDTQYF. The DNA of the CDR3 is TGCAGTTCGACCGGGACAGGGGGCACAGATACGCAGTATTTT.

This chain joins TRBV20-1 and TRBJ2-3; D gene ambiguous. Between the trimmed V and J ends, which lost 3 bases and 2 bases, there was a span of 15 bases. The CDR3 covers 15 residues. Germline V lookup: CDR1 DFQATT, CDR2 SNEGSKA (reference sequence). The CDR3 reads CSARPQRKNTDTQYF. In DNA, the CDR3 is TGCAGTGCTAGGCCCCAGCGCAAGAACACAGATACGCAGTATTTT.

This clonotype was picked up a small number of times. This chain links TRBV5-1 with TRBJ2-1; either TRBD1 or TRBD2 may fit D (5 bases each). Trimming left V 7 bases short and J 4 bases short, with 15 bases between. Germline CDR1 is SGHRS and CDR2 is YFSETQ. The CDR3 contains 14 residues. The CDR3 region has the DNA TGCGCCAGCGCCTTGGGGGACCTTTACAATGAGCAGTTCTTC. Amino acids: CASALGDLYNEQFF.

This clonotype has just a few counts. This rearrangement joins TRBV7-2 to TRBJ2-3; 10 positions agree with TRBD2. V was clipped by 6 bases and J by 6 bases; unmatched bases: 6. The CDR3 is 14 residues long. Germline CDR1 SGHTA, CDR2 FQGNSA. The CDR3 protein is CASSPSGGTDTQYF. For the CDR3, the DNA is TGTGCCAGCAGTCCTAGCGGGGGAACGGATACGCAGTATTTT.

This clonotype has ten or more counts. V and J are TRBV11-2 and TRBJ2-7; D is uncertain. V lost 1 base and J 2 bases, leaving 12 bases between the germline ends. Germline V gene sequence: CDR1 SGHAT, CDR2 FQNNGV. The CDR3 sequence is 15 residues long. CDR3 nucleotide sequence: TGTGCCAGCAGCTTAGGCCCTGGGAAGGCCTACGAGCAGTACTTC. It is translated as CASSLGPGKAYEQYF. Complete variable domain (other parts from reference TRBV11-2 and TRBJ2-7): EAGVAQSPRYKIIEKRQSVAFWCNPISGHATLYWYQQILGQGPKLLIQFQNNGVVDDSQLPKDRFSAERLKGVDSTLKIQPAKLEDSAVYLCASSLGPGKAYEQYFGPGTRLTVT.

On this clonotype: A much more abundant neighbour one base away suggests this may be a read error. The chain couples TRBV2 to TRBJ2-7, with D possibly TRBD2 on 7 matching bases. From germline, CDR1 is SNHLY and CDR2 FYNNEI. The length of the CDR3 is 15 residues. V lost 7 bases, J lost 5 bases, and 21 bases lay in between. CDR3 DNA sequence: TGTGCCAGCACTGGGAGGGGACACCGCTTGGACGAGCAGTACTTC. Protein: CASTGRGHRLDEQYF.

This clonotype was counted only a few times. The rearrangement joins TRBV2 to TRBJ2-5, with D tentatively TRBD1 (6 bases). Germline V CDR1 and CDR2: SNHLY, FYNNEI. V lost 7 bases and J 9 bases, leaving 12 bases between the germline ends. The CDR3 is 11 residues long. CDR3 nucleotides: TGTGCCAGCAAAGGGGGACGGGCCCAGTACTTC. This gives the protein CASKGGRAQYF.

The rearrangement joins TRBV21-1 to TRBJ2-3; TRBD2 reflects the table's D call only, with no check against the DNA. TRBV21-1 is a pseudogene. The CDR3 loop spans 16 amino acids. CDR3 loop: CASSIKTSGRPDTQYF. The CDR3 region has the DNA TGTGCCAGCAGCATAAAGACTAGCGGGAGACCAGATACGCAGTATTTT.